The clone carrying this T cell receptor (beta chain) has a handful of counts. This entry is derived from a study of T-cell reconstitution after alpha-beta-depleted transplantation in children. Germline V lookup: CDR1 SGHDN, CDR2 FVKESK. The V and J ends lost 6 bases and 4 bases respectively, with 24 bases between them. The CDR3 has 17 amino acids. The authors prepared the TCRbeta library with unique molecular identifiers. TCRdb reanalysed the PCR reads using MiXCR and keeps one entry per CDR3 protein. The sample contains roughly 500,000 distinct CDR3 sequences, less than 35% of which appear only once.

Sample: PBMCs from the stem cell graft donor, taken from the stem cell graft. This rearrangement joins TRBV14 to TRBJ2-5; the D gene is possibly TRBD2 (7 bases). The clonotype originates from a human donor who donated a stem cell graft to a child with aplastic anemia. In DNA form, the CDR3 reads TGTGCCAGCAGGGCGACTAACGACAGGCGGGGGCGAGAGACCCAGTACTTC. Amino acids: CASRATNDRRGRETQYF.